The 19 T cell receptor beta chains listed next were all sequenced from one sample in a study of cytomegalovirus exposure and HLA in healthy donors. The study ran its PCR with 60 Vbeta and 13 Jbeta primers. The data were produced by immunoSEQ multiplex PCR, yet TCRdb's version contains in-frame clones alone and is incomplete. Altogether about 160,000 clones are present, roughly 87% being singletons, with the ten largest covering approximately 1.5%. Sequencing used PBMCs. The receptors were gathered from a girl aged 10 to 17 in good health and CMV-seropositive.

This sequence joins TRBV29-1 and TRBJ2-7; 7 bases align to TRBD1. Trimming cost V 1 base and J 3 bases; bases outside gene matches: 0. Germline-derived CDR1 and CDR2 are SQVTM and ANQGSEA. This CDR3 region has 12 residues. CDR3 sequence (DNA): TGCAGCGTTGAAGGGGACAGCTACGAGCAGTACTTC. The encoded protein is CSVEGDSYEQYF.

The chain is built from TRBV5-6 and TRBJ2-7; maybe TRBD1 (5 bases). The V end lost 1 base, the J end lost 3 bases, and 11 bases lay between the germline ends. CDR3 size: 14 residues. From germline, CDR1 is SGHDT and CDR2 YYEEEE. DNA of the CDR3: TGTGCCAGCAGCTTGAATCAGGGTTTCTACGAGCAGTACTTC. It yields the protein CASSLNQGFYEQYF.

A few counts support this clone. V usage is TRBV5-1 and J usage is TRBJ2-7, with D hard to call. There are 12 residues in the CDR3. Trimming shortened V by 4 bases and J by 5 bases, and 10 bases separated the two germline ends. CDR1 is SGHRS and CDR2 is YFSETQ in the germline V gene. The CDR3 loop reads CASSGQRDEQYF. Written as DNA, the CDR3 is TGCGCCAGCAGCGGGCAAAGAGACGAGCAGTACTTC.

This chain connects TRBV29-1 to TRBJ2-6; TRBD1 matches at 9 bases. The CDR3 is 17 amino acids. Trimming took 4 bases from V and 3 from J; bases not matched to a gene: 10. Germline assignment: CDR1 SQVTM and CDR2 ANQGSEA. The CDR3 sequence: CSVGDRENGSGANVLTF. The CDR3 DNA reads TGCAGCGTTGGGGACAGGGAGAATGGAAGTGGGGCCAACGTCCTGACTTTC.

The chain has TRBV11-2 and TRBJ2-7; 10 bases fit TRBD1. CDR3 size: 15 residues. Germline assignment: CDR1 SGHAT and CDR2 FQNNGV. The junction had 7 bases not matched to a gene; V was cut back by 6 bases and J by 2 bases. The CDR3 sequence is CASRHPGQGPYEQYF. CDR3 sequence (DNA): TGTGCCAGCAGGCACCCGGGACAGGGGCCCTACGAGCAGTACTTC.

This chain joins TRBV19 and TRBJ2-7; D is possibly TRBD2 (5 bases). The ends were cut back, 7 bases at V and 3 bases at J, with 16 bases in the middle. The CDR3 is 14 amino acids. Germline CDR1 is LNHDA and CDR2 is SQIVND (reference sequence). CDR3 nucleotide sequence: TGTGCCAGTAAAGTGCACGGACTCAACTACGAGCAGTACTTC. Protein: CASKVHGLNYEQYF.

The chain couples TRBV7-9 to TRBJ2-3; no firm D call. Germline V CDR1 and CDR2: SEHNR, FQNEAQ (reference sequence). The CDR3 has 13 amino acids. V was clipped by 5 bases and J by 5 bases, with 11 bases between them. CDR3 protein: CASSTRSVDTQYF. CDR3 sequence (DNA): TGTGCCAGCAGCACCCGCAGTGTAGATACGCAGTATTTT. The variable domain in full, completed from reference TRBV7-9 and TRBJ2-3, reads DTGVSQNPRHKITKRGQNVTFRCDPISEHNRLYWYRQTLGQGPEFLTYFQNEAQLEKSRLLSDRFSAERPKGSFSTLEIQRTEQGDSAMYLCASSTRSVDTQYFGPGTRLTVL.

V is TRBV28 and J is TRBJ1-4; possible D gene TRBD1, 5 bases. Germline-derived CDR1 and CDR2 are MDHEN and SYDVKM. This CDR3 comprises 15 residues. V lost 4 bases to trimming and J lost 7 bases, with 16 bases between them. Here the CDR3 DNA reads TGTGCCAGCAGTTCCCCCAGGGTGGTCGGTGAAAAACTGTTTTTT. As protein: CASSSPRVVGEKLFF.

CDR3 DNA: TGTGCCAGCAGTGCCGGGACTAGCGGCTACAATGAGCAGTTCTTC. Protein: CASSAGTSGYNEQFF. The rearrangement links TRBV6-4 to TRBJ2-1, with 11 bases lining up with TRBD2. Germline CDR1 is MRHNA and CDR2 is SNTAGT. With 4 bases clipped from V and 3 bases from J, the junction kept 2 bases outside the gene matches. The CDR3 runs 15 residues.

This clone was seen a single time. The rearrangement uses TRBV6-6 and TRBJ1-2, with unresolved D. Germline V gives CDR1 MNHNY, CDR2 SVGAGI (reference sequence). Deletions cut 0 bases from V and 7 bases from J, with 15 bases between. The CDR3 sequence is 15 residues long. This CDR3 reads CASSYSSQVLFGYTF. CDR3 bases: TGTGCCAGCAGTTACTCGAGTCAGGTTCTATTTGGCTACACCTTC.

The V and J genes are TRBV5-4 and TRBJ1-2; 11 bases align to TRBD1. CDR1 is SGHNT, CDR2 YYREEE, per germline (reference sequence). The CDR3 runs to 15 residues. The V segment lost 0 bases and the J segment 2 bases; nucleotides outside the gene matches: 0. The CDR3 nucleotides read TGTGCCAGCAGCTTGGGGGACAGGGGGAACTATGGCTACACCTTC. This sequence encodes CASSLGDRGNYGYTF.

The V and J genes are TRBV7-2 and TRBJ2-5, with 8 bases lining up with TRBD1. This CDR3 has 15 amino acids. Germline values: CDR1 SGHTA, CDR2 FQGNSA. V was clipped by 5 bases and J by 4 bases; unmatched bases: 9. CDR3 residues: CASSPGTGGTETQYF. The CDR3 region has the DNA TGTGCCAGCAGCCCAGGGACAGGTGGGACAGAGACCCAGTACTTC.

V gene TRBV5-4 combines with J gene TRBJ1-2; tentative D call: TRBD1 (5 bases). The germline CDR1 and CDR2 sequences are SGHNT and YYREEE (reference sequence). This CDR3 has 13 residues. V lost 9 bases to trimming and J lost 2 bases, with 14 bases between them. DNA of the CDR3: TGTGCCACCCAGGGCGGGGTAAACTATGGCTACACCTTC. It specifies CATQGGVNYGYTF.

The chain combines TRBV11-3 with TRBJ2-2; no reliable D call. Germline V lookup: CDR1 SGHNT, CDR2 YENEEA. The V end was cut by 5 bases, the J end by 3 bases, with 13 bases between. The CDR3 has 15 amino acids. DNA for the CDR3: TGTGCCAGCAGCACCACGGGTCTTGACACCGGGGAGCTGTTTTTT. This codes for CASSTTGLDTGELFF.

This clone was recorded only once. The chain carries TRBV6-6 and TRBJ1-3; the D is unclear. V gave up 0 bases and J gave up 6 bases, with 3 bases separating them. Per germline, CDR1 MNHNY and CDR2 SVGAGI (reference sequence). The CDR3 has 12 residues. CDR3 bases: TGTGCCAGCAGTTACTCCTCAAACACCATATATTTT. Translation gives CASSYSSNTIYF.

The chain has TRBV11-1 and TRBJ1-5, with unresolved D. Trimming removed 1 base at V and 7 bases at J, with 11 bases between. CDR1 is SGHAT, CDR2 FQDESV, per germline (reference sequence). This CDR3 spans 14 amino acids. The CDR3 is CASSLGPSTQPQHF. The CDR3 nucleotides read TGTGCCAGCAGCTTAGGTCCAAGCACCCAGCCCCAGCATTTT.

The CDR3 bases are TGTGCCAGCAGTTTATTAGGTGGGGGGGGCTACACCTTC. It encodes CASSLLGGGGYTF. The chain uses TRBV27 and TRBJ1-2, with D tentatively TRBD1 (5 bases). This CDR3 has 13 residues. The germline V and J ends were trimmed by 1 base and 8 bases, with 11 bases remaining between them. Germline CDR1 reads MNHEY; CDR2 reads SMNVEV (reference sequence).

The chain recombines TRBV10-1 with TRBJ1-4; 9 bases line up with TRBD1. Trimming at V came to 1 base and at J to 8 bases, leaving 8 bases not matched to a gene. The CDR3 consists of 16 residues. CDR1 WNHNN and CDR2 SYGVQD come from the germline V gene (reference sequence). The CDR3 DNA is TGCGCCAGCAGTGAGTTACAGGGGGCGCAGCGAGAAAAACTGTTTTTT. Its protein is CASSELQGAQREKLFF.

This rearrangement joins TRBV30 to TRBJ1-1; tentative D call: TRBD1 (5 bases). CDR1 GTSNPN and CDR2 SVGIG come from the germline V gene (reference sequence). This CDR3 is 14 amino acids long. The V gene lost 5 bases and the J gene lost 1 base, with 14 bases spanning the gap. The CDR3 sequence: CAWLGGWGNTEAFF. The CDR3 nucleotides read TGTGCCTGGTTGGGGGGGTGGGGGAACACTGAAGCTTTCTTT.